This TCR beta chain was sequenced in a study of early T cells in non-severe SARS-CoV-2 infection. Findings and caveats of the study: VDJdb matching favored anti-spike CD8 responses, missing private and CD4 specificities.

This clonotype was detected ten times or more. Its target is unknown. V was pared by 1 base and J by 7 bases, with 8 bases between. The CDR3 has 13 residues. CDR1 is MGHRA and CDR2 is YSYEKL in the germline V gene. Attachment of unique molecular identifiers was made to individual cDNA molecules. Via MiXCR, TCRdb re-called the 5' RACE reads, giving one row per CDR3 protein. Of 60,000 to 75,000 distinct CDR3 sequences listed, around 10% are singletons. This chain joins TRBV4-1 and TRBJ2-4, with D uncertain. The source material was whole blood. The sequence was collected from an adult who was a healthcare worker with PCR-confirmed SARS-CoV-2 infection or an uninfected control (not recorded which). In DNA form, the CDR3 reads TGCGCCAGCAGCCAAGTAGGCAGGAACATTCAGTACTTC. This encodes CASSQVGRNIQYF.